This TCR beta chain was recovered during a study of blood T cell repertoires in COVID-19 (dated by TCRdb to the early 2020s). Notes on the research overall: The collaborator samples originated in the United States, Italy and Spain and spanned the acute and convalescent phases of COVID-19. The prospective study material was composed of cDNA or gDNA derived from T cells, B-cell-depleted T cells, or PBMCs. The dataset comprised deeply sampled blood TCRbeta repertoires from subjects exposed to, actively infected with, or recovered from COVID-19. The repertoires were released in a freely available public database intended as a resource for research on the immune response to SARS-CoV-2. The samples were drawn from two sources: the first 160 participants of the ongoing ImmuneRACE study, and 1,000 to 1,500 subjects contributed by 6 global collaborators. A de-identified subject ID, COVID-19 status, age in years and sex were almost always included in the sample metadata. Where available, HLA class I and class II types were obtained from metadata supplied by the sample provider rather than from assay-based typing.

In regard to this clone: Its antigen is still unknown. The input lacks base qualities; no much larger clone sits a single base away.

The immunoSEQ Assay, a bias-controlled multiplex PCR, was used to amplify TCRbeta CDR3 regions from genomic DNA. The original pipeline was this. The number of nucleated cells in each sample was estimated from the amplification of reference gene primers within the assay. To quantify the absolute abundance of each unique TCRbeta CDR3 rearrangement, sequence reads were collapsed and filtered. For each sample, productive Simpson clonality was calculated as the square root of Simpson's diversity index across productive rearrangements. TCRdb mirrors the immuneACCESS table, restricted to in-frame sequences. Some clones are absent from its copies; in checked studies, under half trace to an unresolved V gene, and the reason for the others is unknown. V, J and clone size are taken as reported in that table, and D and trimming were inferred from the DNA itself. This sample comprises about 200,000 clones, about 82% of them detected only once. The biggest ten clones account for about 5.6% of the sample.

Enrolling through a virtual design, the prospective study's participants ranged in age from roughly 18 to 100 years and lived across roughly 23 United States geographic areas. To assign participants to cohorts, the prospective study relied on clinical history that participants themselves reported in a screening survey and a study questionnaire. Each participant in the prospective study had whole blood, serum and a nasopharyngeal or oropharyngeal swab collected by mobile phlebotomists. Prospective study participants could optionally give additional blood draws and questionnaires over a roughly two-month period. Blood samples from the prospective study were shipped frozen or at room temperature prior to DNA extraction. The CDR3 sequence holds 17 residues, the cysteine and phenylalanine included. Only the CDR3 part of the read is kept: 51 bases, read in frame from the first base. Trimming removed 4 bases from V and 3 bases from J; the gene matches leave 5 bases unexplained. The germline V gene yields LGHNA for CDR1 and YNFKEQ for CDR2.

The paper's findings and limits, for the study overall: The quantity of clinical and demographic metadata differed by source and by participant and was supplied without curation.

The receptor was derived from a man aged 40-55 years with acute COVID-19. The chain employs TRBV4-2 and TRBJ2-2, and 13 bases in between align with TRBD2. Input material: PBMCs or T cells enriched from blood (not recorded which). The DNA is as follows: TGTGCCAGCAGCCCTACTAGCGGGAGGGTATACACCGGGGAGCTGTTTTTT. Its protein product is CASSPTSGRVYTGELFF.